This TCR beta chain was recorded in a study of T cell repertoires in cytomegalovirus infection. TCRdb itself ran the reads through MiXCR, one entry per CDR3 protein. The top ten clones hold 11% to 15% of a sample with around 300,000 distinct CDR3 sequences, about 23% of them seen once. V lost 7 bases to trimming and J lost 6 bases; unmatched junction nucleotides: 8. This CDR3 has 14 residues. Material: PBMCs. The clonotype originates from a human donor in good health (CMV status not recorded). Some clones in this sample may be carry-over from other donors' samples. The chain carries TRBV12-3 or TRBV12-4 and TRBJ2-1, with 8 bases aligning to TRBD2. In DNA, the CDR3 is TGTGCCAGCACCCCCTTAGCGGGACTCAATGAGCAGTTCTTC. It is translated as CASTPLAGLNEQFF.